This note documents a single T cell receptor beta chain sequence. The target antigen is unknown. The sample originates from a study of T cells after yellow fever vaccination. Study-wide results and limits: Abundant clonotypes from the bulk population could have been carried over as contaminants into FACS-sorted repertoires.

This CDR3 spans 14 amino acids. Germline loops: CDR1 SGHAT, CDR2 FQNNGV. Researchers made TCR cDNA using 5'RACE template switching, and this step added a universal primer site and UMIs. Via MiXCR, TCRdb re-called the 5' RACE reads, giving one row per CDR3 protein. The sample includes roughly 520,000 distinct CDR3 sequences, just over 20% of them seen just once. The rearrangement uses TRBV11-2 and TRBJ2-2; D remains unclear. The specimen comprised PBMCs, sampled 20 to 25 days after the first yellow fever vaccination. This receptor was obtained from a man aged 18 to 30 who received the YFV17D yellow fever vaccine. The CDR3, as DNA: TGTGCAGGACGGTTAGGGACGAACACCGGGGAGCTGTTTTTT. Protein: CAGRLGTNTGELFF.